This T cell receptor (beta chain) was captured by sequencing in a study of technical replicates of blood from a handful of donors. Assay used: immunoSEQ multiplex PCR; TCRdb lists only in-frame clones, some missing. Altogether fewer than 95,000 clones are present, approximately 94% being singletons, with the ten largest covering more than 0.2%. CDR1 and CDR2 from the germline V gene are SQVTM and ANQGSEA. The CDR3 has 11 residues. J was trimmed by 6 bases and V by 6 bases; bases with no gene match: 1. The TCR sequence derives from a human donor in good health. The specimen sequenced was T cells isolated from PBMCs. The rearrangement uses TRBV29-1 and TRBJ2-1; 8 bases fit TRBD2. The DNA of the CDR3 is TGCAGCGTCGGGAGGGCCAATGAGCAGTTCTTC. Protein sequence: CSVGRANEQFF.